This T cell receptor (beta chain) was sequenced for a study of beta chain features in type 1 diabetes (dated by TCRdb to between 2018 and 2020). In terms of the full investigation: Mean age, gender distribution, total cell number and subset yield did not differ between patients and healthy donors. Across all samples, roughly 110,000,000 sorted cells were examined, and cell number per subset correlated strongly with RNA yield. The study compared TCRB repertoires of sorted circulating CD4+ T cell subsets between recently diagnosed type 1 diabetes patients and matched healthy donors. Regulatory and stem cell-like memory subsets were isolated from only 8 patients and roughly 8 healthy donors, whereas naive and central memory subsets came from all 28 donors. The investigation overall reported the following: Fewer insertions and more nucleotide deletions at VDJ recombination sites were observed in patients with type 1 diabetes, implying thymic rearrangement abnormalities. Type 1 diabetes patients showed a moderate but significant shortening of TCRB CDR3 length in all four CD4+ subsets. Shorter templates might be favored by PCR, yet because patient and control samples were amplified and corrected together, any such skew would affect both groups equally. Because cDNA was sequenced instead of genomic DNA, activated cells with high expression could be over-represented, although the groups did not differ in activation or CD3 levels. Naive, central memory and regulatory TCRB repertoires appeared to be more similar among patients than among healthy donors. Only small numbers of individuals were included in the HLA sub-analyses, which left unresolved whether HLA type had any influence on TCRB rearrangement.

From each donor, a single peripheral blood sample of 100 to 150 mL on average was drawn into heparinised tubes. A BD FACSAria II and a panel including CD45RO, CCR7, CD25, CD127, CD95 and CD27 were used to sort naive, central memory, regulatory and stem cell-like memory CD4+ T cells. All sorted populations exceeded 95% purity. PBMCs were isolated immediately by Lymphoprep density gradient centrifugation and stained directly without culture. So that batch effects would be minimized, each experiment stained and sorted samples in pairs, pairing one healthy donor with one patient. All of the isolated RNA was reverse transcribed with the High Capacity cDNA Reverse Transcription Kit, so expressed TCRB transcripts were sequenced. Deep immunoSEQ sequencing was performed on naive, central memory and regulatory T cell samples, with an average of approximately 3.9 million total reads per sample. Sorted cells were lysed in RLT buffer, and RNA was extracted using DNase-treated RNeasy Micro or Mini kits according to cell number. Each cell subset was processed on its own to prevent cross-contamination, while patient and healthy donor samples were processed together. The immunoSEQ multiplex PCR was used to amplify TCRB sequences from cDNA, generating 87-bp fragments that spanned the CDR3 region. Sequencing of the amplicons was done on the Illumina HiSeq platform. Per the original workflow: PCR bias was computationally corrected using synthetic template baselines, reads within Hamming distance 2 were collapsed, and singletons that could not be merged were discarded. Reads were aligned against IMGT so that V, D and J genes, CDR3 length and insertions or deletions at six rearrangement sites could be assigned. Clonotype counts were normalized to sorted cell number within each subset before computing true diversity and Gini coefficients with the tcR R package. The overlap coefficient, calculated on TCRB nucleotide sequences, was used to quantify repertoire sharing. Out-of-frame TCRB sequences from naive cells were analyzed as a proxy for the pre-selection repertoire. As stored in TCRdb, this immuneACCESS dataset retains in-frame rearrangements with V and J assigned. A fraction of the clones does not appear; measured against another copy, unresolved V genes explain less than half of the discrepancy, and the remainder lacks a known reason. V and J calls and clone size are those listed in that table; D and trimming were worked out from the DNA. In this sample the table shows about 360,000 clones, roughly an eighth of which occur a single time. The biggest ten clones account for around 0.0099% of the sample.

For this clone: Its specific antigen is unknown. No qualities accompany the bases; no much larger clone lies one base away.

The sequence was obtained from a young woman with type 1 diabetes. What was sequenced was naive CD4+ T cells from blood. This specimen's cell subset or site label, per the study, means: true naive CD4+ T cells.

Here is the DNA: TGTGCCAGCACCCTCAGACAGGGGCTCGGTGGAAAACTGTTTTTT. Its translation is CASTLRQGLGGKLFF. This chain is built from TRBV28 and TRBJ1-4; 8 central bases correspond to TRBD1. Germline trimming: 7 bases from V, 10 bases from J; junction bases outside gene matches: 14. The CDR3 sequence holds 15 residues, the cysteine and phenylalanine included. The kept DNA is CDR3 alone, 45 bases in frame from the first base. Per the germline V gene, MDHEN is the CDR1 and SYDVKM is the CDR2. The variable domain in full, with residues beyond the CDR3 obtained from the reference TRBV28 and TRBJ1-4 genes, is DVKVTQSSRYLVKRTGEKVFLECVQDMDHENMFWYRQDPGLGLRLIYFSYDVKMKEKGDIPEGYSVSREKKERFSLILESASTNQTSMYLCASTLRQGLGGKLFFGSGTQLSVL.